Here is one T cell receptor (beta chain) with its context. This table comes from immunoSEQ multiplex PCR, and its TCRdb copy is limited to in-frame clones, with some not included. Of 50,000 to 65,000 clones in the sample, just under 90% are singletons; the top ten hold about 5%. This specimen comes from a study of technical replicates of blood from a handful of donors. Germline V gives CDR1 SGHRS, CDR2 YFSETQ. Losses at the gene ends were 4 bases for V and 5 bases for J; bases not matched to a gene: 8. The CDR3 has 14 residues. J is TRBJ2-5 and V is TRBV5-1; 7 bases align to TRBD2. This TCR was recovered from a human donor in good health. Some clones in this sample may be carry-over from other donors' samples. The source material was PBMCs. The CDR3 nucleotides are TGCGCCAGCAGCCCCCCTGGACTAGTTGAGACCCAGTACTTC. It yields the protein CASSPPGLVETQYF. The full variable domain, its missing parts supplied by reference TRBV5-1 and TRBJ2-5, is KAGVTQTPRYLIKTRGQQVTLSCSPISGHRSVSWYQQTPGQGLQFLFEYFSETQRNKGNFPGRFSGRQFSNSRSEMNVSTLELGDSALYLCASSPPGLVETQYFGPGTRLLVL.